Reported below is one T cell receptor (beta chain). Purified naive CD4+ T cells were depleted of CD25+ Tregs. TCRdb processed the 5' RACE reads anew with MiXCR; each CDR3 protein has one entry. The data show fewer than 60,000 distinct CDR3 sequences, 25% to 30% seen once. Germline lookup yields CDR1 SGHVS and CDR2 FNYEAQ. V was pared by 1 base and J by 3 bases, with 9 bases between. This CDR3 region has 14 residues. The V call is TRBV7-6, the J call TRBJ1-1; no definite D call. The TCR comes from a female donor with breast cancer. Sequenced input: naive CD4+ T cells sorted from blood. This sample's subset: naive CD4+ T cells, CD4+CD45RA+CD25-. CDR3 protein: CASSLDPEYTEAFF. CDR3 DNA: TGTGCCAGCAGCTTAGATCCGGAATACACTGAAGCTTTCTTT.